This TCR beta chain originates from a study of cytomegalovirus exposure and HLA in healthy donors. With regard to this clone: Its antigen is currently unknown.

Study results and limitations: Across donors, sequencing depth was assumed by presence/absence analyses to be roughly uniform. Certain sequence variants were highly shared and formed a cluster, and this cluster was likely a sequencing artifact.

This CDR3 region has 12 residues. Germline V gene data show CDR1 as SGHNT and CDR2 as YYREEE (reference sequence). V shed 7 bases and J shed 1 base, with 9 bases lying between them. Vbeta (60) and Jbeta (13) primers were used in the PCR. Libraries were prepared by immunoSEQ multiplex PCR; TCRdb keeps only in-frame clonotypes and omits some of them. Found here are 82,000 or so clones, roughly a tenth of them singletons; the top ten hold roughly 22%. The receptor's source is a man in his sixties in good health and CMV-seropositive. The specimen sequenced was PBMCs. The J gene is TRBJ2-7, the V gene TRBV5-4; D is perhaps TRBD1 (5 bases). DNA of the CDR3: TGTGCCAGCGGCAGGGATTCCTACGAGCAGTACGTC. It encodes CASGRDSYEQYV.